This T cell receptor (beta chain) derives from a study of blood T cell repertoires in COVID-19. The assay was immunoSEQ multiplex PCR, and TCRdb's table has in-frame clones only and misses some. The sample holds 350,000 to 500,000 clones; 88% are singletons and the top ten take approximately 1.5%. A COVID-19 case was met by exposed participants within 2 weeks before study entry. Trimming cost V 6 bases and J 6 bases, with 6 bases left between them. The CDR3 spans 11 residues. CDR1 is MDHEN and CDR2 is SYDVKM in the germline V gene. Of note for this clone: The sample contains more than one DNA sequence encoding this CDR3.

The origin of this receptor is a woman aged 18 to 35 who had been exposed to COVID-19. This rearrangement joins TRBV28 to TRBJ1-5; D ambiguous. Sequences were obtained from PBMCs or T cells enriched from blood (not recorded which). CDR3 nucleotide sequence: TGTGCCAGCAGCCTCAGTCAGCCCCAGCATTTT. It encodes CASSLSQPQHF. The whole variable domain, remainder taken from reference TRBV28 and TRBJ1-5, is DVKVTQSSRYLVKRTGEKVFLECVQDMDHENMFWYRQDPGLGLRLIYFSYDVKMKEKGDIPEGYSVSREKKERFSLILESASTNQTSMYLCASSLSQPQHFGDGTRLSIL.